The source of this T cell receptor beta chain is a study of blood T cell repertoires in COVID-19. Study information: Samples taken during acute and convalescent COVID-19 were collected in the United States, Italy and Spain. Sources were T cells, B-cell-depleted T cells, or PBMCs; the material itself was cDNA or gDNA.

Authors' methods: Cell counts per sample came from amplifying reference gene primers. The assay was immunoSEQ multiplex PCR, and TCRdb's table has in-frame clones only and misses some. From that table come the V and J calls and clone size; the DNA was used to work out D and trimming. The table shows under 80,000 clones, with about 87% occurring only once. This clone was detected once. The V and J ends lost 4 bases and 5 bases respectively, with 13 bases between them. From germline, CDR1 is SGHRS and CDR2 YFSETQ. The CDR3 totals 13 residues. The sequencing input was peripheral blood. The chain has TRBV5-1 and TRBJ2-7; TRBD2 is a possible D gene (6 bases). This receptor was taken from a woman of 80 years or more with active COVID-19. The CDR3 reads CASSLGTVHEQYF. CDR3 bases: TGCGCCAGCAGCCTCGGGACTGTCCACGAGCAGTACTTC.